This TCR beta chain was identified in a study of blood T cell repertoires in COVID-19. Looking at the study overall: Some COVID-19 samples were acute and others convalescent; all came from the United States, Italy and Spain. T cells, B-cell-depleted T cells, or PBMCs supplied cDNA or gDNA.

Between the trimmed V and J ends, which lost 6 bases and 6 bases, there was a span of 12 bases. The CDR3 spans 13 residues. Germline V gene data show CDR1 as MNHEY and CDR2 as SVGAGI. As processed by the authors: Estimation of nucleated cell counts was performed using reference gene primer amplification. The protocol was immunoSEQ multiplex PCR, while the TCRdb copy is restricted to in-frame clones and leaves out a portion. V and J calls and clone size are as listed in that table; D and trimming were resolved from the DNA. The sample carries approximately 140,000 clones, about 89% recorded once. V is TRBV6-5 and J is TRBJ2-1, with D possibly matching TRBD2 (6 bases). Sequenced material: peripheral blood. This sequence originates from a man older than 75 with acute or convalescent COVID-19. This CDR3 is CASRTGGGNEQFF. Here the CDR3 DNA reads TGTGCCAGCAGGACCGGGGGTGGCAATGAGCAGTTCTTC.